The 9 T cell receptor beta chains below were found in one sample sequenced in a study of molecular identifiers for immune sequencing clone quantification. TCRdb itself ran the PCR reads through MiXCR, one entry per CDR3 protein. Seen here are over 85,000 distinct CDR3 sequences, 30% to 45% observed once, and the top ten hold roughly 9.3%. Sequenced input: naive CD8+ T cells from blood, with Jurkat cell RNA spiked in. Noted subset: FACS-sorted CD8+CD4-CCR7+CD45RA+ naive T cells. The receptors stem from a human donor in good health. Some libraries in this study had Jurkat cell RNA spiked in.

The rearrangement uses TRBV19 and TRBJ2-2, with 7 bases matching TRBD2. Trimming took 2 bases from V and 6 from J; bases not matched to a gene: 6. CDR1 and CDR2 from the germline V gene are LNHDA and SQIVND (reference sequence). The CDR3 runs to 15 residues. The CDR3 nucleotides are TGTGCCAGTAGTATATTAGCGGGCACCGCCGGGGAGCTGTTTTTT. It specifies CASSILAGTAGELFF.

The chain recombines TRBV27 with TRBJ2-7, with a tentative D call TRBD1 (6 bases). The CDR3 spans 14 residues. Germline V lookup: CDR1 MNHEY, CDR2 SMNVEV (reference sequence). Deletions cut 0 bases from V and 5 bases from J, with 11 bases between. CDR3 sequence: CASSLSGAGHEQYF. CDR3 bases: TGTGCCAGCAGTTTATCGGGGGCCGGGCACGAGCAGTACTTC.

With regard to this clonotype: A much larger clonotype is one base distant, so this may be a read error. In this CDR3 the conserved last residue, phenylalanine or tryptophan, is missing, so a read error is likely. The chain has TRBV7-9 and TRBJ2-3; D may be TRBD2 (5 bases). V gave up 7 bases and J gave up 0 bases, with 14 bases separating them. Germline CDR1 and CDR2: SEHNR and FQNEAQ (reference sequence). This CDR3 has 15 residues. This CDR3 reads CASKTAGRSTDTQYL. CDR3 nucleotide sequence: TGTGCCAGCAAAACGGCGGGCCGAAGCACAGATACGCAGTATCTT.

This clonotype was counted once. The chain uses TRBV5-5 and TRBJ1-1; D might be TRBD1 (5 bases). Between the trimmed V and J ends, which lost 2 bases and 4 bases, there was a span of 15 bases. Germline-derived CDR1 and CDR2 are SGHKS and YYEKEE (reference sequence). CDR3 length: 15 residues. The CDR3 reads CASSLGHLGVTEAFF. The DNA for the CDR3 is TGTGCCAGCAGCTTAGGACACCTCGGGGTCACTGAAGCTTTCTTT.

CDR3 loop: CASSETGGEIEEQFF. The CDR3 nucleotides read TGTGCCAGCAGCGAGACAGGGGGCGAGATAGAGGAGCAGTTCTTC. This chain joins TRBV2 and TRBJ2-1, with 10 bases fitting TRBD1. Germline CDR1 reads SNHLY; CDR2 reads FYNNEI. The CDR3 has 15 amino acids. The V and J ends lost 6 bases and 10 bases, in that order; junction bases with no gene match: 12.

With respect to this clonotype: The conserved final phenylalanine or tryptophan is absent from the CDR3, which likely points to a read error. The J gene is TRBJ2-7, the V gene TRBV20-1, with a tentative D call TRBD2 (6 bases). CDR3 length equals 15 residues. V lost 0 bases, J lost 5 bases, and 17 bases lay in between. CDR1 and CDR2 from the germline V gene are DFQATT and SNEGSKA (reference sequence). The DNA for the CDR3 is TGCAGTGCTAGAGAGACACTAGCAGATATGGACGAGCAGTACTCC. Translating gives CSARETLADMDEQYS.

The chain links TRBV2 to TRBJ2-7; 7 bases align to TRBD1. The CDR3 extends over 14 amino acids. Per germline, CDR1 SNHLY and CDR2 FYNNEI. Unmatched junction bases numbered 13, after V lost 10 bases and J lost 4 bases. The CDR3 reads CATESQGIRYEQYF. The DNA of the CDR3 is TGTGCCACTGAATCACAGGGGATTAGGTACGAGCAGTACTTC.

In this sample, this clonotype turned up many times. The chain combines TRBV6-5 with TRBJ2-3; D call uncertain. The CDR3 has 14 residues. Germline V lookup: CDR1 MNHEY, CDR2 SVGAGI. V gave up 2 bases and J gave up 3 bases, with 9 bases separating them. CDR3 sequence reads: CASSYGQATDTQYF. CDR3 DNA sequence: TGTGCCAGCAGTTACGGGCAGGCGACAGATACGCAGTATTTT.

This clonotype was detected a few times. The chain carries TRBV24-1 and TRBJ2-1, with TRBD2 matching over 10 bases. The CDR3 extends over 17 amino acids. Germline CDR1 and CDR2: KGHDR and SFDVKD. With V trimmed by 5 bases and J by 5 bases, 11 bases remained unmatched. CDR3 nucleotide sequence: TGTGCCACCAGTGCCGGGAACCCGGGACTAGCGCACAATGAGCAGTTCTTC. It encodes CATSAGNPGLAHNEQFF.